The clone carrying this T cell receptor (beta chain) has a handful of counts. Per the study methods: It was from reference gene primer amplification that nucleated cell counts were estimated. The method was immunoSEQ multiplex PCR; TCRdb's version includes in-frame clones alone and lacks a portion of them. V, J and clone size derive from that table, while D and trimming were established from the DNA sequence. Of some 210,000 clones listed, 80% were seen once; the top ten hold 3.5% to 4.5%. The data belong to a study of blood T cell repertoires in COVID-19. Cohort allocation depended upon clinical history that participants reported. Sequenced input: PBMCs or T cells enriched from blood (not recorded which). The sequence derives from a man aged 25 to 45 with acute COVID-19.

The CDR3 nucleotides are TGTGCCAGTAGTCCCAAGAGGGACAGGGTCCTTCAGCCCCAGCATTTT. Translated, it gives CASSPKRDRVLQPQHF. This chain uses TRBV19 with TRBJ1-5; 9 bases are a match to TRBD1. The CDR3 loop spans 16 amino acids. V lost 5 bases and J lost 6; bases outside the gene matches: 11. Germline CDR1 and CDR2: LNHDA and SQIVND (reference sequence). Full variable domain (remainder filled in from reference TRBV19 and TRBJ1-5): DGGITQSPKYLFRKEGQNVTLSCEQNLNHDAMYWYRQDPGQGLRLIYYSQIVNDFQKGDIAEGYSVSREKKESFPLTVTSAQKNPTAFYLCASSPKRDRVLQPQHFGDGTRLSIL.